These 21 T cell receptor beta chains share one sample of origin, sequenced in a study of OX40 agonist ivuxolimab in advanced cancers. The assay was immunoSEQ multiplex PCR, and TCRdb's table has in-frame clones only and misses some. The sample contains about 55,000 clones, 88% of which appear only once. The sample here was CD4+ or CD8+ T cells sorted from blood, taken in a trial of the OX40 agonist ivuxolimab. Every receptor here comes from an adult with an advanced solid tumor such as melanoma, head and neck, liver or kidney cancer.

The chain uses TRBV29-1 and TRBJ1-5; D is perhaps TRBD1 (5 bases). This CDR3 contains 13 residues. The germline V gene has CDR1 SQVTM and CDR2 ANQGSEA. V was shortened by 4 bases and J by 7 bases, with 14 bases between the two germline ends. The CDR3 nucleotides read TGCAGCGTTGGAGACAGCTACCTCCAGCCCCAGCATTTT. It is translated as CSVGDSYLQPQHF.

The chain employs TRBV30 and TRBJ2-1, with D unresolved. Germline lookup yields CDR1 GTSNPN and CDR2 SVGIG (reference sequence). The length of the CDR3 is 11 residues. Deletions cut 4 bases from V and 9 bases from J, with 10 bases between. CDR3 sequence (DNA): TGTGCCTGGAATGGGGTGGCTGAGCAGTTCTTC. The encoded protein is CAWNGVAEQFF.

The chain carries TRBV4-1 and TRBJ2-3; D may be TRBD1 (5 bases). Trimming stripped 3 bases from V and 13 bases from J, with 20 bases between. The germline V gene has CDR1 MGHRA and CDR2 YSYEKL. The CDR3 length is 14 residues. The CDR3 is CASSHPTVQVKKYF. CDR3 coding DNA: TGCGCCAGCAGCCATCCAACGGTACAGGTTAAGAAGTATTTT.

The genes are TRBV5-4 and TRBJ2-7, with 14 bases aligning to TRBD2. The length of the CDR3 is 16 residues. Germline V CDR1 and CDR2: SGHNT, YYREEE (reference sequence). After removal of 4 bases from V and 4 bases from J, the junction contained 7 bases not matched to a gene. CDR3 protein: CASSRGLAGEGYEQYF. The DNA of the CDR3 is TGTGCCAGCAGCAGGGGACTAGCGGGAGAGGGATACGAGCAGTACTTC.

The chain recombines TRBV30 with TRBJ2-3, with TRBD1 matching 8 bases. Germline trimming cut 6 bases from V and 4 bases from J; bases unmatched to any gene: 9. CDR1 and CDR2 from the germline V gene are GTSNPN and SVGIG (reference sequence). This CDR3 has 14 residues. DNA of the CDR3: TGTGCCTGCCTAGGGGACAGGAAGTCAGATACGCAGTATTTT. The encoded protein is CACLGDRKSDTQYF.

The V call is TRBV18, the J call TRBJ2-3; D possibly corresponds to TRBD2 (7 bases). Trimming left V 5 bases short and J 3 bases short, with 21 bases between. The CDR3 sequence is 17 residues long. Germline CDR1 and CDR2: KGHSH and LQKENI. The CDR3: CASSSKSGGRKTDTQYF. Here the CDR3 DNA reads TGTGCCAGCTCATCCAAATCCGGGGGGCGGAAGACAGATACGCAGTATTTT.

The CDR3 region is CASSEAPGDPYEQYF. CDR3 coding DNA: TGTGCCAGCAGTGAAGCGCCAGGGGACCCCTACGAGCAGTACTTC. The J gene is TRBJ2-7, the V gene TRBV6-1, with D tentatively TRBD1 (6 bases). This CDR3 has 15 amino acids. Deletions cut 0 bases from V and 2 bases from J, with 11 bases between. The germline CDR1 and CDR2 sequences are MNHNS and SASEGT.

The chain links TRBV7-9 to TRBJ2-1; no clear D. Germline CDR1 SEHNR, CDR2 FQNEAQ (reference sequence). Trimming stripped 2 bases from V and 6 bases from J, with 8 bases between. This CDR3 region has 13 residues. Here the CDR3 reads CASSLRHLNEQFF. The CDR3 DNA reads TGTGCCAGCAGCTTACGGCACCTCAATGAGCAGTTCTTC.

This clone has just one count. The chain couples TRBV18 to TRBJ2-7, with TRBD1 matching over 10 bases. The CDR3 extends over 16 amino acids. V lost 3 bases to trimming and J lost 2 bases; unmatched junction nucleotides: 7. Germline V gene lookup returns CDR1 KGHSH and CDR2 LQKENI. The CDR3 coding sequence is TGTGCCAGCTCACCTAGACAGGGGGCTCCCGCCTACGAGCAGTACTTC. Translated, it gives CASSPRQGAPAYEQYF.

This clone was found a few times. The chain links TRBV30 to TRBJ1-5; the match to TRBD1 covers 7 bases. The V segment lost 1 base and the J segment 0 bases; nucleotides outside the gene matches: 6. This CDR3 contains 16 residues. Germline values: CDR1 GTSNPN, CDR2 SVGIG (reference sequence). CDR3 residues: CAWSARQGTSNQPQHF. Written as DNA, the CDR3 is TGTGCCTGGAGTGCCCGACAGGGTACTAGCAATCAGCCCCAGCATTTT.

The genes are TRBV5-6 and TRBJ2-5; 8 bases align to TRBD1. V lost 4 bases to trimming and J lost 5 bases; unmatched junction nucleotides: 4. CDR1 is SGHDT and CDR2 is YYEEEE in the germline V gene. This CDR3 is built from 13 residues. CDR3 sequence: CASSGRGLETQYF. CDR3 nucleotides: TGTGCCAGCAGCGGCAGGGGGCTCGAGACCCAGTACTTC.

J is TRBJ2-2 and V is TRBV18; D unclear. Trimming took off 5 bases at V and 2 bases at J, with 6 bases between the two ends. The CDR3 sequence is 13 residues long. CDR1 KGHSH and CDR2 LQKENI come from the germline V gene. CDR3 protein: CASSATNTGELFF. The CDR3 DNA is TGTGCCAGCTCAGCCACTAACACCGGGGAGCTGTTTTTT.

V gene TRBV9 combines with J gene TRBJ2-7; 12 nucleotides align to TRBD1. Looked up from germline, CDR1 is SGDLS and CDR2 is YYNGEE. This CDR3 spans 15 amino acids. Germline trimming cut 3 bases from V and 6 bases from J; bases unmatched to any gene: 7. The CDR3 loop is CASSGTGTGGSEQYF. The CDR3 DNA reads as TGTGCCAGCAGCGGCACCGGGACAGGGGGCTCCGAGCAGTACTTC. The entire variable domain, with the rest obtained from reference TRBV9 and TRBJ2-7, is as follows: DSGVTQTPKHLITATGQRVTLRCSPRSGDLSVYWYQQSLDQGLQFLIQYYNGEERAKGNILERFSAQQFPDLHSELNLSSLELGDSALYFCASSGTGTGGSEQYFGPGTRLTVT.

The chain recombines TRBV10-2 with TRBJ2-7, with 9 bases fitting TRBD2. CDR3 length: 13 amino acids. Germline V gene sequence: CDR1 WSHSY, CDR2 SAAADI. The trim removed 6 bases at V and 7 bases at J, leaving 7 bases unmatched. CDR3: CASRLAGVGEQYF. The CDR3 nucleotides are TGCGCCAGCAGGTTAGCGGGAGTGGGGGAGCAGTACTTC.

CDR3 in amino acids: CASSSITSYEQYF. The CDR3 DNA reads TGTGCCAGCAGTTCAATAACCTCCTACGAGCAGTACTTC. The V call is TRBV6-1, the J call TRBJ2-7; D is uncertain. The CDR3 runs to 13 residues. V was clipped by 5 bases and J by 0 bases, with 8 bases between them. CDR1 and CDR2 from the germline V gene are MNHNS and SASEGT.

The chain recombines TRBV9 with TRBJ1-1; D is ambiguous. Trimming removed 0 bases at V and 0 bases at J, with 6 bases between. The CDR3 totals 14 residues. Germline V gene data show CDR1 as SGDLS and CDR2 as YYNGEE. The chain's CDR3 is CASSVDQVNTEAFF. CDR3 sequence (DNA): TGTGCCAGCAGCGTAGACCAGGTGAACACTGAAGCTTTCTTT.

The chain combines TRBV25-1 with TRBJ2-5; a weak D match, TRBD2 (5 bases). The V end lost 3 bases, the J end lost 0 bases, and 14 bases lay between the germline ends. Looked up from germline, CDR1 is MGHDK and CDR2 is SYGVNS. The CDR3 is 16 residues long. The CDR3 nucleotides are TGTGCCAGCAGTGATTACGGGGTCGGGGACCAAGAGACCCAGTACTTC. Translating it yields CASSDYGVGDQETQYF.

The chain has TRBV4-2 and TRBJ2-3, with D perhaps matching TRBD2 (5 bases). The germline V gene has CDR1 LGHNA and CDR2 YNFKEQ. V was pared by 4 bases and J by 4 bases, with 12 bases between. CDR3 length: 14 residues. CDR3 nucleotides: TGTGCCAGCAGCCCTGGAGGTGGGGCAGATACGCAGTATTTT. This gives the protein CASSPGGGADTQYF.

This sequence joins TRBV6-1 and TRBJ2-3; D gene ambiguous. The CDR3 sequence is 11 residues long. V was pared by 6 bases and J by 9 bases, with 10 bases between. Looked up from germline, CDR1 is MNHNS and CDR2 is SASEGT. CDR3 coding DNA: TGTGCCAGCAGGAAGCTTCAAACGCAGTATTTT. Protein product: CASRKLQTQYF.

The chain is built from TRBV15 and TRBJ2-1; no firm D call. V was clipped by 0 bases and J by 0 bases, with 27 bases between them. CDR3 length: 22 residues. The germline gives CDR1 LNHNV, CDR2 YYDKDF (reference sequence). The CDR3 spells CATSRDLLSASRRRSSYNEQFF. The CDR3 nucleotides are TGTGCCACCAGCAGAGATTTGCTCTCGGCTAGTAGGCGCCGAAGCTCCTACAATGAGCAGTTCTTC.

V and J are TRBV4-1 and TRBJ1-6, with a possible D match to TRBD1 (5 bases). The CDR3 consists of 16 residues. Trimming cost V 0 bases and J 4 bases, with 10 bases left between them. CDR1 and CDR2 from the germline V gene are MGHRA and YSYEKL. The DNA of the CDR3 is TGCGCCAGCAGCCAAGATCATGGGGCATATAATTCACCCCTCCACTTT. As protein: CASSQDHGAYNSPLHF.